This T cell receptor (beta chain) was sequenced for a study of blood T cells in healthy people across ages. Across the study: About one barcoded beta molecule per two T cells was captured by template switching. Study results and caveats: Greater diversity and more naive CD4+ cells were seen in long-lived donors than in aged donors.

Of note for this clonotype: Its specificity is not known.

In terms of origin and age, donors were healthy Caucasian individuals from Russia aged about 6 to 90. Extractions gave at least 5.5 micrograms of total RNA per sample. The second PCR ran roughly 7 to 12 cycles with a sample-barcoded 5' primer and J-beta primers. TCRdb reprocessed the 5' RACE reads via MiXCR and lists one record per CDR3 protein. The sample has about 1.4 million distinct CDR3 sequences, approximately 59% seen once. V gave up 2 bases and J gave up 2 bases; unmatched junction bases: 5. CDR3 size: 16 residues. Per the germline V gene, CDR1 is SEHNR and CDR2 is FQNEAQ (reference sequence).

The clonotype was recovered from a man aged 18 to 29 in good health. This rearrangement joins TRBV7-9 to TRBJ2-3, with TRBD2 matching 9 bases. The sequenced material came from blood. DNA for the CDR3: TGTGCCAGCAGCTTATTGGCGGGAGGGGTCACAGATACGCAGTATTTT. It encodes CASSLLAGGVTDTQYF.